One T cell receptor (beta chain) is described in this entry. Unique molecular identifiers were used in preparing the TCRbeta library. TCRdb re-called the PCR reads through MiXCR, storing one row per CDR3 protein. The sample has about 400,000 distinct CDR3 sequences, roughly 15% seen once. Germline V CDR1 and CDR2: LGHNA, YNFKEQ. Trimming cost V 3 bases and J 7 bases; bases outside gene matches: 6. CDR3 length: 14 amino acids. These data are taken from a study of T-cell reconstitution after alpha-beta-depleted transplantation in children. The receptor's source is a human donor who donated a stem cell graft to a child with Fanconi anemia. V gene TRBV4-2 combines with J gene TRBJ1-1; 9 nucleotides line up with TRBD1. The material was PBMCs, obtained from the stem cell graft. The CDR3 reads CASSQATGGNEAFF. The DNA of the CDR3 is TGTGCCAGCAGCCAGGCGACAGGGGGGAATGAAGCTTTCTTT.